Given below is one T cell receptor beta chain in context. No antigen is known for it. This entry comes from a study of cytomegalovirus exposure and HLA in healthy donors. PCR involved 60 Vbeta and 13 Jbeta primers. Profiling relied on immunoSEQ multiplex PCR, and the TCRdb table lists in-frame clones only, not all of them. The repertoire consists of more than 150,000 clones, with roughly 78% occurring once and the leading ten covering 1.5% to 2%. The CDR3 spans 15 residues. Germline assignment: CDR1 MNHNS and CDR2 SASEGT. The trim removed 6 bases at V and 2 bases at J, leaving 7 bases unmatched. Study conclusions and caveats: A missense DCLRE1C variant was associated with V- and J-gene trimming of TCR beta chains in a later analysis, and an independent cohort replicated the association.

This sequence was found in a woman aged 25 to 39 in good health and CMV-seronegative. This chain uses TRBV6-1 with TRBJ1-2; TRBD1 matches 9 bases. Sequences were obtained from PBMCs. CDR3 DNA: TGTGCCAGCAGGACTTCGGGACAGGGAAACTATGGCTACACCTTC. Amino acids: CASRTSGQGNYGYTF.